This T cell receptor beta chain is drawn from a study of OX40 agonist ivuxolimab in advanced cancers. Study-wide results and limits: Some of the nonresponding patients also showed low levels of normalized T-cell clonal expansion.

Generated by immunoSEQ multiplex PCR, the TCRdb table keeps only in-frame clones and is missing some. The table lists about 60,000 clones, 88% of them singletons. Blood specimens came from baseline, cycle 4 day 1, and cycle 7 day 1. This clone was seen just once. The antigen remains undetermined. V was pared by 2 bases and J by 1 base, with 7 bases of the junction left unmatched. Germline-derived CDR1 and CDR2 are SGHRS and YFSETQ. CDR3 length: 17 residues. This TCR came from an adult with an advanced solid tumor such as melanoma, head and neck, liver or kidney cancer. The V call is TRBV5-1, the J call TRBJ2-7; TRBD2 aligns across 12 bases. Here the sequenced sample was CD4+ or CD8+ T cells sorted from blood, taken in a trial of the OX40 agonist ivuxolimab. The CDR3 sequence is CASSFQGLAGSSYEQYF. For the CDR3, the DNA is TGCGCCAGCAGCTTCCAGGGACTAGCGGGCTCTTCCTACGAGCAGTACTTC.